Here is one TCR beta chain with its context. Its matching antigen is unknown. This record comes from a study of CD8 T cells in ankylosing spondylitis. Overall study findings and caveats: Enrichment of disease-linked clones was reportedly significant in matched ankylosing spondylitis synovial fluid. Previous work reported some of these motif variants in the synovial fluid and blood of reactive arthritis. Seemingly characteristic of ankylosing spondylitis blood was a TCR beta motif consisting of eight highly homologous variants. With a CD8+ phenotype, disease-linked clones were relatively rare in peripheral blood.

Researchers built TCR beta libraries using quantitative 5'-RACE with molecular barcodes. TCRdb re-called the 5' RACE reads through MiXCR, storing one row per CDR3 protein. The table shows about 540,000 distinct CDR3 sequences, with approximately 11% occurring only once. Source material: blood, either unsorted or a sorted T cell fraction (not recorded which). This clonotype was sampled from a male donor with ankylosing spondylitis.

CDR3 coding DNA: TGTGCCAGCAGTGAACGGGAGCCGGCGGGAGGTTCACCCCTCCACTTT. This translates into CASSEREPAGGSPLHF. The chain has TRBV2 and TRBJ1-6, with D hard to call. Trimming cost V 2 bases and J 9 bases, with 17 bases left between them. CDR1 is SNHLY and CDR2 is FYNNEI in the germline V gene. This CDR3 has 16 amino acids.